This passage covers 11 T cell receptor beta chains from one sample sequenced in a study of T cells in tumors after PD-1 blockade (dated by TCRdb to the late 2010s). Explained via the paper, the time point label denotes: before anti-PD-1 therapy. The library was obtained by the immunoSEQ multiplex PCR assay. In TCRdb, the immuneACCESS table is reduced to in-frame sequences with V and J assigned. These tables do not hold every clone; where another copy was compared, an unresolved V gene accounts for under half, and the others remain unexplained. The table for this sample lists about 35,000 clones; approximately 78% of them were counted only once. The ten largest make up under 40% of the sample. This specimen consisted of PBMCs, obtained before anti-PD-1 treatment. The receptors were gathered from a human donor with basal cell carcinoma.

The rearrangement links TRBV29-1 to TRBJ1-2; 7 bases are shared with TRBD1. The CDR3 is 12 amino acids. Trimming cost V 6 bases and J 7 bases; bases outside gene matches: 8. Germline loops: CDR1 SQVTM, CDR2 ANQGSEA. This CDR3 is CSVARQGTGYTF. DNA of the CDR3: TGCAGCGTGGCCCGACAGGGAACTGGCTACACCTTC.

Written as DNA, the CDR3 is TGTGCCAGCAGACTCGGGACGGGACGGGGGAGAGAGCAGTTCTTC. Residues: CASRLGTGRGREQFF. The V call is TRBV6-5, the J call TRBJ2-1; D may be TRBD2 (6 bases). There are 15 residues in the CDR3. Germline CDR1 is MNHEY and CDR2 is SVGAGI. V dropped 6 bases and J dropped 10 bases, with 22 bases sitting between them.

This chain links TRBV5-6 with TRBJ1-5; 9 bases align to TRBD1. J gave up 7 bases and V 0 bases, and 2 bases lay outside the gene matches. Germline V gene sequence: CDR1 SGHDT, CDR2 YYEEEE. CDR3 length: 14 amino acids. The CDR3: CASSLGDREQPQHF. CDR3 bases: TGTGCCAGCAGCTTGGGGGACAGGGAGCAGCCCCAGCATTTT.

The genes are TRBV7-3 and TRBJ1-6, with 10 bases lining up with TRBD1. This CDR3 region has 15 residues. With 5 bases clipped from V and 7 bases from J, the junction kept 5 bases outside the gene matches. Germline V gene sequence: CDR1 SGHTA, CDR2 FQGTGA. As DNA, the CDR3 is TGTGCCAGCAGCAAAGACAGGGGGCCCAATTCACCCCTCCACTTT. It is translated as CASSKDRGPNSPLHF. Full variable domain (missing parts from reference TRBV7-3 and TRBJ1-6): GAGVSQTPSNKVTEKGKYVELRCDPISGHTALYWYRQSLGQGPEFLIYFQGTGAADDSGLPNDRFFAVRPEGSVSTLKIQRTERGDSAVYLCASSKDRGPNSPLHFGNGTRLTVT.

A few counts support this clone. For the CDR3, the DNA is TGCGCCAGCAGCTTGGCTAGCCACGCAGGATCCTACGAGCAGTACTTC. Amino acid sequence: CASSLASHAGSYEQYF. V gene TRBV5-1 combines with J gene TRBJ2-7, with D possibly TRBD2 on 5 matching bases. Trimming shortened V by 0 bases and J by 1 base, and 14 bases separated the two germline ends. CDR3 size: 16 residues. Per the germline V gene, CDR1 is SGHRS and CDR2 is YFSETQ.

This clone has more than one count but fewer than ten. The rearrangement joins TRBV7-2 to TRBJ1-1, with D hard to call. V lost 1 base to trimming and J lost 3 bases, with 9 bases between them. Germline V gives CDR1 SGHTA, CDR2 FQGNSA. CDR3 size: 14 residues. CDR3: CASSLGGYDTEAFF. The CDR3 bases are TGTGCCAGCAGCTTAGGGGGTTACGACACTGAAGCTTTCTTT.

By proportion, this clone is medium-sized. The rearrangement uses TRBV5-1 and TRBJ1-1, with D perhaps TRBD1 (5 bases). The CDR3 is made up of 15 amino acids. V lost 3 bases to trimming and J lost 5 bases, with 17 bases between them. CDR1 is SGHRS, CDR2 YFSETQ, per germline. CDR3 sequence: CASSSLNGGKTEAFF. CDR3 in DNA: TGCGCCAGCAGCTCCCTCAATGGGGGGAAAACTGAAGCTTTCTTT.

The rearrangement joins TRBV5-1 to TRBJ1-2; D perhaps matches TRBD1 (5 bases). Germline-derived CDR1 and CDR2 are SGHRS and YFSETQ. CDR3 length: 13 residues. The V and J ends lost 0 bases and 5 bases respectively, with 8 bases between them. CDR3: CASSLEQVYGYTF. The CDR3 DNA is TGCGCCAGCAGCTTGGAACAGGTTTATGGCTACACCTTC.

The CDR3 region is CASSQDVGVGETQYF. The CDR3 coding sequence is TGCGCCAGCAGCCAAGATGTGGGGGTGGGAGAGACCCAGTACTTC. The chain couples TRBV4-1 to TRBJ2-5; the D call may be TRBD1 or TRBD2 (5 bases each). V was clipped by 0 bases and J by 4 bases, with 12 bases between them. The germline gives CDR1 MGHRA, CDR2 YSYEKL. CDR3 length: 15 amino acids.

This chain links TRBV24-1 with TRBJ2-3; the match to TRBD1 covers 8 bases. V lost 9 bases to trimming and J lost 3 bases; unmatched junction nucleotides: 7. Germline assignment: CDR1 KGHDR and CDR2 SFDVKD. The CDR3 is 14 residues long. CDR3 in DNA: TGTGCCACCGGGCGACAGGGGAGAACAGATACGCAGTATTTT. Translation: CATGRQGRTDTQYF.

This clone was counted a few times. This rearrangement joins TRBV4-3 to TRBJ2-5; TRBD2 is a possible D gene (6 bases). The CDR3 length is 18 residues. Trimming took 4 bases from V and 1 from J, leaving 22 bases between them. Per the germline V gene, CDR1 is LGHNA and CDR2 is YSLEER. The CDR3 region has the DNA TGCGCCAGCAGCCGGATGTCGGGTAGCGGAGGAGTCCAAGAGACCCAGTACTTC. Translated, it gives CASSRMSGSGGVQETQYF.